These T cell receptor beta chains were read from a single sample in a study of shared T cell receptors in the human thymus. The data were produced by immunoSEQ multiplex PCR, yet TCRdb's version contains in-frame clones alone and is incomplete. The table includes hundreds of thousands of clones, approximately 89% detected once. These data are also associated with another study on human thymus T cells.

Sequenced: thymocytes. These receptors originate from a boy less than two years old with a congenital heart defect. Both conserved end residues are part of each CDR3. The D gene is left open where the match is weak. A clone size is listed for some rows: how often the clone was seen (once, few, many), or a class if it is expanded.

v_gene	d_gene	j_gene	abundance	len	CDR3nt	CDR3aa
TRBV7-3	-	TRBJ1-1	-	13	TGTGCCAGCAGCCCCCAGACAAGCACTGAAGCTTTCTTT	CASSPQTSTEAFF
TRBV7-9	-	TRBJ2-3	-	14	TGTGCCAGCAGAGAACTACTAGATGGGGATACGCAGTATTTT	CASRELLDGDTQYF
TRBV4-1	-	TRBJ2-1	-	15	TGCGCCAGCAGCCAAGTGGTCTGGAAGACAAAGGAGCAGTTCTTC	CASSQVVWKTKEQFF
TRBV13	-	TRBJ2-7	-	12	TGTGCCAGCAGCCCCGACAACTACGAGCAGTACTTC	CASSPDNYEQYF
TRBV29-1	TRBD1	TRBJ1-2	once	13	TGCAGCGTTGAGGGGGACAGGGACCGCTCCTACACCTTC	CSVEGDRDRSYTF
TRBV28	TRBD2	TRBJ2-1	-	15	TGTGCCAGCAGCACCGGGACTATCAGAGCCCATGAGCAGTTCTTC	CASSTGTIRAHEQFF
TRBV7-9	-	TRBJ1-2	-	15	TGTGCCAGCAGCTCCCCCAGGGTGAGGAGCTATGGCTACACCTTC	CASSSPRVRSYGYTF
TRBV5-4	TRBD2	TRBJ2-1	-	17	TGTGCCAGCAGCTCCTCGGTAGCGGGAGGTCCCTACAATGAGCAGTTCTTC	CASSSSVAGGPYNEQFF
TRBV28	TRBD2	TRBJ2-1	-	16	TGTGCCAGCAGTGCCCGGACTAGCGGGGGATACAATGAGCAGTTCTTC	CASSARTSGGYNEQFF
TRBV14	-	TRBJ2-1	-	12	TGTGCCAGCGGGAGCTCCTACAATGAGCAGTTCTTC	CASGSSYNEQFF
TRBV27	TRBD2	TRBJ2-1	-	14	TGTGCCAGCATGGCGGGAGTTACCTACAATGAGCAGTTCTTC	CASMAGVTYNEQFF
TRBV30	-	TRBJ1-6	-	18	TGTGCCTGGAATACCCGCGACCGCGAGGGCTCCTATAATTCACCCCTCCACTTT	CAWNTRDREGSYNSPLHF
TRBV2	-	TRBJ1-6	few	10	TGTGCCAGCGGAGCCTCACCCCTCCACTTT	CASGASPLHF
TRBV30	TRBD1	TRBJ2-7	-	14	TGTGCCTGGAGTCCACAGGGGGCTATCCACGAGCAGTACTTC	CAWSPQGAIHEQYF